These 20 T cell receptor beta chains came from one sample sequenced in a study of cytomegalovirus exposure and HLA in healthy donors. Some clones are missing from TCRdb's copy, which holds only in-frame ones; the method was immunoSEQ multiplex PCR. There are about 280,000 clones in the sample; 85% to 90% occur only once, and approximately 0.94% lies in the top ten. The sequenced material came from PBMCs. These receptors all come from a woman in her late teens or twenties in good health and CMV-seronegative.

The gene calls are TRBV5-6 and TRBJ1-2; no clear D. From germline, CDR1 is SGHDT and CDR2 YYEEEE. V was clipped by 5 bases and J by 2 bases, with 10 bases between them. The CDR3 runs 13 residues. The CDR3 spells CASRSGFNYGYTF. In DNA form, the CDR3 reads TGTGCCAGCAGATCGGGATTCAACTATGGCTACACCTTC.

V is TRBV9 and J is TRBJ2-1; 14 nucleotides line up with TRBD2. This CDR3 is built from 18 residues. Germline CDR1 and CDR2: SGDLS and YYNGEE. V gave up 0 bases and J gave up 9 bases; unmatched junction bases: 11. The CDR3 sequence is CASSVGRGLAGGGSEQFF. DNA of the CDR3: TGTGCCAGCAGCGTAGGTCGTGGACTAGCGGGAGGAGGTAGTGAGCAGTTCTTC.

This clone came up a few times. The chain carries TRBV27 and TRBJ1-5; D not resolved. The V gene's germline CDR1 is MNHEY and CDR2 SMNVEV (reference sequence). The CDR3 is made up of 15 amino acids. Between the trimmed V and J ends, which lost 11 bases and 7 bases, there was a span of 24 bases. CDR3 coding DNA: TGTGCCGCGGGATTAGGGCCTATTAATGGCCAGCCCCAGCATTTT. Its translation: CAAGLGPINGQPQHF.

This clone was counted a single time. The chain couples TRBV9 to TRBJ1-5, with D perhaps matching TRBD1 (6 bases). There are 13 residues in the CDR3. The germline V gene has CDR1 SGDLS and CDR2 YYNGEE. V was shortened by 0 bases and J by 5 bases, with 6 bases between the two germline ends. The CDR3 DNA reads as TGTGCCAGCAGCGTAGAGGGGGATCAGCCCCAGCATTTT. Its protein is CASSVEGDQPQHF.

V usage is TRBV27 and J usage is TRBJ2-1; D remains ambiguous. Deletions cut 2 bases from V and 4 bases from J, with 6 bases between. CDR1 and CDR2 from the germline V gene are MNHEY and SMNVEV (reference sequence). The CDR3 loop spans 13 amino acids. The DNA of the CDR3 is TGTGCCAGCAGTTTAACTTTTTACAATGAGCAGTTCTTC. As protein: CASSLTFYNEQFF.

This clone was seen a few times. This chain joins TRBV2 and TRBJ2-3, with 8 bases aligning to TRBD2. The germline V gene encodes CDR1 SNHLY and CDR2 FYNNEI. V lost 7 bases, J lost 3 bases, and 18 bases stayed unmatched. The CDR3 loop spans 18 amino acids. The DNA of the CDR3 is TGTGCCAGCAAGATGTGGTTAGGTAGCGGGATTTTTACAGATACGCAGTATTTT. Protein product: CASKMWLGSGIFTDTQYF.

The chain links TRBV6-5 to TRBJ2-2, with 8 nucleotides matching TRBD1. The trim removed 4 bases at V and 4 bases at J, leaving 2 bases unmatched. The CDR3 totals 14 residues. CDR1 and CDR2 (germline): MNHEY, SVGAGI. In DNA form, the CDR3 reads TGTGCCAGCAGTTCAGACAGGGGCACCGGGGAGCTGTTTTTT. This gives the protein CASSSDRGTGELFF.

The J gene is TRBJ2-1, the V gene TRBV28; the D gene is possibly TRBD1 (5 bases). Germline values: CDR1 MDHEN, CDR2 SYDVKM. The CDR3 length is 13 residues. Trimming cost V 3 bases and J 6 bases, with 9 bases left between them. CDR3 region: CASSFRGRNEQFF. The CDR3 DNA reads as TGTGCCAGCAGTTTTAGGGGCCGCAATGAGCAGTTCTTC.

The gene calls are TRBV30 and TRBJ1-2; D gene ambiguous. In germline, CDR1 is GTSNPN, CDR2 SVGIG (reference sequence). V was cut by 0 bases and J by 5 bases, with 13 bases left in between. This CDR3 comprises 14 residues. CDR3 sequence reads: CAWSVSRTRYGYTF. CDR3 sequence (DNA): TGTGCCTGGAGTGTCTCTCGTACCAGATATGGCTACACCTTC.

The V call is TRBV5-1, the J call TRBJ1-6, with a weak D call TRBD1 (5 bases). The V and J ends lost 2 bases and 5 bases respectively, with 11 bases between them. The CDR3 is 15 amino acids. Germline CDR1 is SGHRS and CDR2 is YFSETQ. The CDR3 protein is CASSFTGGNNSPLHF. CDR3 bases: TGCGCCAGCAGCTTTACCGGGGGTAATAATTCACCCCTCCACTTT.

This clone was counted a few times. The gene calls are TRBV5-1 and TRBJ2-7, with TRBD2 identical over 7 bases. V dropped 4 bases and J dropped 2; count of bases not matched to a gene: 6. This CDR3 has 14 residues. Per germline, CDR1 SGHRS and CDR2 YFSETQ. CDR3 sequence: CASSQGTTTYEQYF. CDR3 bases: TGCGCCAGCAGCCAAGGGACTACCACCTACGAGCAGTACTTC.

The rearrangement uses TRBV10-2 and TRBJ2-7; the D gene is possibly TRBD2 (6 bases). Germline V gene data show CDR1 as WSHSY and CDR2 as SAAADI. The CDR3 length is 14 residues. Deletions cut 3 bases from V and 1 base from J, with 10 bases between. The CDR3 here is CASSDGGWSYEQYF. The CDR3 coding sequence is TGCGCCAGCAGTGACGGGGGATGGTCCTACGAGCAGTACTTC.

V gene TRBV9 combines with J gene TRBJ2-1, with D maybe TRBD1 (6 bases). The CDR3 runs 14 residues. In germline, CDR1 is SGDLS, CDR2 YYNGEE. Trimming removed 1 base at V and 7 bases at J, with 12 bases between. In DNA, the CDR3 is TGTGCCAGCAGCGTAAGTGGACAGCCGAATGAGCAGTTCTTC. As protein: CASSVSGQPNEQFF.

The genes are TRBV6-5 and TRBJ2-1; a possible D gene is TRBD2 (6 bases). The CDR3 length is 13 residues. Looked up from germline, CDR1 is MNHEY and CDR2 is SVGAGI. Between the trimmed V and J ends, which lost 5 bases and 11 bases, there was a span of 16 bases. CDR3 in DNA: TGTGCCAGCAGTCAACCTCCGGGAGAAAAGCAGTTCTTC. The encoded protein is CASSQPPGEKQFF.

This rearrangement joins TRBV28 to TRBJ1-2; 8 bases are a match to TRBD1. Trimming took 6 bases from V and 7 from J; bases not matched to a gene: 10. CDR3 length: 14 residues. Looked up from germline, CDR1 is MDHEN and CDR2 is SYDVKM. In nucleotides, the CDR3 is TGTGCCAGCAGCCCCGAGACAGGGGTAGTTGGCTACACCTTC. Amino acids: CASSPETGVVGYTF.

Here the CDR3 reads CASGTHHTDTQYF. Here the CDR3 DNA reads TGTGCCAGCGGCACCCACCACACAGATACGCAGTATTTT. J is TRBJ2-3 and V is TRBV6-1; D uncertain. The CDR3 contains 13 residues. Germline CDR1 MNHNS, CDR2 SASEGT. The V gene lost 8 bases and the J gene lost 2 bases, with 11 bases spanning the gap.

The gene calls are TRBV5-1 and TRBJ1-1; D call uncertain. Per the germline V gene, CDR1 is SGHRS and CDR2 is YFSETQ. V was trimmed by 0 bases and J by 12 bases, leaving 12 bases between them. This CDR3 has 12 residues. CDR3 amino acids: CASSLGSERTFF. CDR3 in DNA: TGCGCCAGCAGCTTGGGGTCCGAGAGAACTTTCTTT. Together with reference TRBV5-1 and TRBJ1-1, the CDR3 gives the full variable domain: KAGVTQTPRYLIKTRGQQVTLSCSPISGHRSVSWYQQTPGQGLQFLFEYFSETQRNKGNFPGRFSGRQFSNSRSEMNVSTLELGDSALYLCASSLGSERTFFGQGTRLTVV.

The chain is built from TRBV25-1 and TRBJ2-3; weak D call: TRBD2 (5 bases). There are 13 residues in the CDR3. Trimming left V 9 bases short and J 0 bases short, with 10 bases between. The germline gives CDR1 MGHDK, CDR2 SYGVNS. CDR3: CASYAGSTDTQYF. CDR3 DNA: TGTGCCAGTTATGCGGGTAGCACAGATACGCAGTATTTT.

This clone has more than one count but fewer than ten. This chain uses TRBV5-1 with TRBJ1-1; D uncertain. Germline V gives CDR1 SGHRS, CDR2 YFSETQ. This CDR3 has 13 residues. The V end lost 0 bases, the J end lost 7 bases, and 10 bases lay between the germline ends. DNA of the CDR3: TGCGCCAGCAGCTTGGGAGGGCTTAGTGAAGCTTTCTTT. Encoded protein: CASSLGGLSEAFF.

This sequence joins TRBV2 and TRBJ1-5; perhaps TRBD1 as D (5 bases). V was trimmed by 7 bases and J by 4 bases, leaving 11 bases between them. Looked up from germline, CDR1 is SNHLY and CDR2 is FYNNEI. This CDR3 contains 13 residues. This CDR3 is CASTKTANQPQHF. For the CDR3, the DNA is TGTGCCAGCACCAAGACAGCTAATCAGCCCCAGCATTTT.